The 2 T cell receptor beta chains below come from one sample, sequenced in a study of blood T cell repertoires in COVID-19. TCRdb's copy holds only in-frame clones and misses some; the assay was immunoSEQ multiplex PCR. Among some 99,000 clones, around 81% were seen once, and the ten largest hold around 4.7%. Source material: peripheral blood. These receptors were taken from a human donor in a cohort sampled during active or convalescent COVID-19.

The rearrangement uses TRBV29-1 and TRBJ2-5, with 7 bases matching TRBD2. Germline lookup yields CDR1 SQVTM and CDR2 ANQGSEA. CDR3 size: 13 residues. After removal of 5 bases from V and 5 bases from J, the junction contained 8 bases not matched to a gene. In DNA form, the CDR3 reads TGCAGCGTTAACGGTTGGGGAGGGGAGACCCAGTACTTC. The encoded protein is CSVNGWGGETQYF.

The V call is TRBV19, the J call TRBJ1-4, with 10 bases identical to TRBD1. The CDR3 totals 17 residues. V gave up 5 bases and J gave up 3 bases; unmatched junction bases: 9. The germline V gene encodes CDR1 LNHDA and CDR2 SQIVND (reference sequence). The chain's CDR3 is CASSSPGQGRANEKLFF. The CDR3 DNA reads as TGTGCCAGTAGTTCCCCGGGACAGGGGCGGGCTAATGAAAAACTGTTTTTT.